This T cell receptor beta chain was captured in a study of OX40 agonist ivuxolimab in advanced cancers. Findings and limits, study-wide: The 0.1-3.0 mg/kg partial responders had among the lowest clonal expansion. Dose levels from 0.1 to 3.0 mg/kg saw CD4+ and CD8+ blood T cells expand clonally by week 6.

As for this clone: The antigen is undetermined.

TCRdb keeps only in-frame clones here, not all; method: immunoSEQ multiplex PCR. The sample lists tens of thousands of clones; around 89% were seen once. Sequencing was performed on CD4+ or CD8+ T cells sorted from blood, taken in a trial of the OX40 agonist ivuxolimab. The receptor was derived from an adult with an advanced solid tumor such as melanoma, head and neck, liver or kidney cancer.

The CDR3 coding sequence is TGTGCCAGCAGTGATTGGGATTTGAACACTGAAGCTTTCTTT. This gives the protein CASSDWDLNTEAFF. The rearrangement links TRBV2 to TRBJ1-1; D gene unclear. The CDR3 sequence is 14 residues long. CDR1 is SNHLY, CDR2 FYNNEI, per germline. V lost 3 bases and J 0 bases, leaving 8 bases between the germline ends.